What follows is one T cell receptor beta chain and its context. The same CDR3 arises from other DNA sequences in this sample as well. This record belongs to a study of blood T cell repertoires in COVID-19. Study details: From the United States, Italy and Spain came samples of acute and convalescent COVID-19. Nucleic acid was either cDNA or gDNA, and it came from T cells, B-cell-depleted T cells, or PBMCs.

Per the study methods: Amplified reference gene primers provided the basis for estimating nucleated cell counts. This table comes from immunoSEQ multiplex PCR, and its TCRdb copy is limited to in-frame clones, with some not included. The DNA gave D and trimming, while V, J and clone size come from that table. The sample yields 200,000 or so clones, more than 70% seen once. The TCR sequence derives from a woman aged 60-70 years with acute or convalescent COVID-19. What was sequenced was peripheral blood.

CDR3 bases: TGTGCCAGCACCGGGACTAGCGGGTACAATGAGCAGTTCTTC. Its protein product is CASTGTSGYNEQFF. The V gene is TRBV6-5, the J gene TRBJ2-1, with 12 bases identical to TRBD2. The trim removed 7 bases at V and 4 bases at J, leaving 2 bases unmatched. The CDR3 covers 14 residues. Germline V gives CDR1 MNHEY, CDR2 SVGAGI.